This passage covers 25 T cell receptor beta chains from one sample sequenced in a study of cytomegalovirus exposure and HLA in healthy donors. The PCR made use of 60 Vbeta and 13 Jbeta primers. Sequenced by immunoSEQ multiplex PCR; TCRdb stores in-frame clones only, minus some. The table lists about 100,000 clones, 60% to 80% of them singletons. Sequenced material: PBMCs. Every receptor here comes from a man between 18 and 35 years old in good health and CMV-seronegative.

The CDR3: CASGLGRIPNEQFF. In nucleotides, the CDR3 is TGTGCTAGTGGTTTGGGGAGGATCCCCAATGAGCAGTTCTTC. This rearrangement joins TRBV12-5 to TRBJ2-1; D possibly corresponds to TRBD2 (5 bases). Germline lookup yields CDR1 LGHNT and CDR2 FRNRAP. This CDR3 is built from 14 residues. The V end was cut by 1 base, the J end by 6 bases, with 10 bases between.

This clone was found once. The chain couples TRBV29-1 to TRBJ1-1; TRBD1 matches 10 bases. The trim removed 1 base at V and 4 bases at J, leaving 3 bases unmatched. The germline V gene has CDR1 SQVTM and CDR2 ANQGSEA. The CDR3 totals 14 residues. CDR3 loop: CSVEVGTGVTEAFF. The CDR3 DNA follows: TGCAGCGTTGAAGTTGGGACAGGGGTCACTGAAGCTTTCTTT.

This clone was recorded a few times. This chain connects TRBV7-9 to TRBJ2-2, with D perhaps TRBD2 (6 bases). CDR3 length: 15 amino acids. V lost 4 bases and J 7 bases, leaving 16 bases between the germline ends. Germline assignment: CDR1 SEHNR and CDR2 FQNEAQ (reference sequence). CDR3 in amino acids: CASSSSWGDGGELFF. For the CDR3, the DNA is TGTGCCAGCAGCTCCAGCTGGGGGGACGGCGGGGAGCTGTTTTTT.

V and J are TRBV19 and TRBJ1-1; 7 bases map to TRBD1. The CDR3 loop spans 15 amino acids. CDR1 LNHDA and CDR2 SQIVND come from the germline V gene (reference sequence). The trim removed 1 base at V and 5 bases at J, leaving 7 bases unmatched. The CDR3 region has the DNA TGTGCCAGTAGTATAGGTACAGGGGCTAGGACTGAAGCTTTCTTT. It encodes CASSIGTGARTEAFF.

The chain recombines TRBV5-1 with TRBJ1-1; D possibly corresponds to TRBD1 (6 bases). There are 16 residues in the CDR3. V shed 2 bases and J shed 5 bases, with 19 bases lying between them. Germline CDR1 reads SGHRS; CDR2 reads YFSETQ. CDR3 amino acids: CASSFGSQGTLTEAFF. CDR3 DNA sequence: TGCGCCAGCAGCTTTGGTTCTCAGGGGACGTTGACTGAAGCTTTCTTT.

The J gene is TRBJ2-3, the V gene TRBV5-5; 7 bases map to TRBD2. V lost 2 bases to trimming and J lost 1 base; unmatched junction nucleotides: 4. This CDR3 is 15 amino acids long. Germline V gene sequence: CDR1 SGHKS, CDR2 YYEKEE (reference sequence). This CDR3 reads CASSFAGVGTDTQYF. In DNA form, the CDR3 reads TGTGCCAGCAGCTTTGCGGGGGTCGGCACAGATACGCAGTATTTT.

This chain connects TRBV10-2 to TRBJ2-7; D perhaps matches TRBD1 (6 bases). Trimming cost V 3 bases and J 2 bases, with 11 bases left between them. The CDR3 runs to 14 residues. Per germline, CDR1 WSHSY and CDR2 SAAADI. The CDR3 sequence is CASSEGRGPYEQYF. CDR3 DNA sequence: TGCGCCAGCAGTGAAGGCAGGGGACCCTACGAGCAGTACTTC.

The CDR3, as DNA: TGCAGCGTTGTTGCTGGGCGCGAGCAGTACTTC. Encoded protein: CSVVAGREQYF. V usage is TRBV29-1 and J usage is TRBJ2-7; D uncertain. Germline-derived CDR1 and CDR2 are SQVTM and ANQGSEA. The CDR3 spans 11 residues. Between the trimmed V and J ends, which lost 4 bases and 6 bases, there was a span of 10 bases.

The V and J genes are TRBV19 and TRBJ2-2, with a tentative D call TRBD1 (6 bases). The CDR3 totals 13 residues. In germline, CDR1 is LNHDA, CDR2 SQIVND (reference sequence). Written as DNA, the CDR3 is TGTGGTGTGGAACAGGGAAGGACCGGGGAGCTGTTTTTT. It yields the protein CGVEQGRTGELFF.

The gene calls are TRBV7-2 and TRBJ1-6; D is possibly TRBD1 (6 bases). The CDR3 runs to 16 residues. Trimming left V 5 bases short and J 7 bases short, with 18 bases between. The germline gives CDR1 SGHTA, CDR2 FQGNSA. Here the CDR3 reads CASSLSRNRANSPLHF. The DNA of the CDR3 is TGTGCCAGCAGCCTTAGTAGGAACAGGGCCAATTCACCCCTCCACTTT.

This clone was seen many times. The chain links TRBV2 to TRBJ1-5; the match to TRBD1 covers 7 bases. Per germline, CDR1 SNHLY and CDR2 FYNNEI. The ends lost 6 bases at V and 8 bases at J; junction bases unmatched: 10. CDR3 size: 14 residues. CDR3: CASSYGTELKPQHF. CDR3 nucleotides: TGTGCCAGCAGCTACGGGACAGAGCTGAAGCCCCAGCATTTT.

A single count supports this clone. V gene TRBV5-4 combines with J gene TRBJ2-7; 16 positions agree with TRBD2. The germline V gene has CDR1 SGHNT and CDR2 YYREEE (reference sequence). Trimming took 5 bases from V and 3 from J; bases not matched to a gene: 5. This CDR3 has 16 amino acids. Here the CDR3 reads CASRRGTSGGGYEQYF. The CDR3 DNA reads as TGTGCCAGCAGACGCGGGACTAGCGGGGGGGGCTACGAGCAGTACTTC.

V gene TRBV7-7 combines with J gene TRBJ2-5; no definite D call. Trimming cost V 5 bases and J 5 bases, with 18 bases left between them. The V gene's germline CDR1 is SSHAT and CDR2 FNYEAQ (reference sequence). The CDR3 consists of 15 residues. The CDR3 region has the DNA TGTGCCAGCAGCCTCGGAGAGTTGGGTTCGGAGACCCAGTACTTC. Its translation is CASSLGELGSETQYF.

The J gene is TRBJ2-5, the V gene TRBV7-9, with 12 bases lining up with TRBD2. The V and J ends lost 5 bases and 2 bases, in that order; junction bases with no gene match: 3. Per the germline V gene, CDR1 is SEHNR and CDR2 is FQNEAQ (reference sequence). The CDR3 totals 15 residues. CDR3 sequence (DNA): TGTGCCAGCAGCCAGGGGACTAGCGGGCAAGAGACCCAGTACTTC. Translating gives CASSQGTSGQETQYF. Full variable domain (remainder filled in from reference TRBV7-9 and TRBJ2-5): DTGVSQNPRHKITKRGQNVTFRCDPISEHNRLYWYRQTLGQGPEFLTYFQNEAQLEKSRLLSDRFSAERPKGSFSTLEIQRTEQGDSAMYLCASSQGTSGQETQYFGPGTRLLVL.

Turning to this clone: The sample carries other DNA sequences with the same CDR3. This chain uses TRBV7-3 with TRBJ2-5; possible D gene TRBD1, 5 bases. Germline CDR1 reads SGHTA; CDR2 reads FQGTGA. Trimming pared 1 base from V and 2 bases from J, leaving 11 bases between. This CDR3 is built from 15 residues. This chain's CDR3 is CASSLNAGLQETQYF. The CDR3 coding sequence is TGTGCCAGCAGCTTAAACGCAGGGCTTCAAGAGACCCAGTACTTC.

The gene calls are TRBV19 and TRBJ1-2; a weak D match, TRBD1 (5 bases). The CDR3 consists of 15 residues. V dropped 2 bases and J dropped 5 bases, with 15 bases sitting between them. CDR1 and CDR2 from the germline V gene are LNHDA and SQIVND (reference sequence). This chain's CDR3 is CASSIQGPSLYGYTF. The CDR3 DNA reads as TGTGCCAGTAGTATACAGGGTCCGTCCCTATATGGCTACACCTTC.

This clone was seen more than once but under ten times. CDR3 sequence (DNA): TGTGCCAGCAGCTTAGCGACTAGCGGGGCCACCGGGGAGCTGTTTTTT. Translated: CASSLATSGATGELFF. The V gene is TRBV11-2, the J gene TRBJ2-2, with 11 nucleotides matching TRBD2. CDR1 and CDR2 (germline): SGHAT, FQNNGV. The V segment lost 1 base and the J segment 4 bases; nucleotides outside the gene matches: 2. This CDR3 is built from 16 residues.

This clone was seen more than once but under ten times. The chain couples TRBV6-1 to TRBJ1-5, with D unresolved. V lost 10 bases, J lost 0 bases, and 16 bases lay in between. The CDR3 contains 15 residues. Looked up from germline, CDR1 is MNHNS and CDR2 is SASEGT. The CDR3 DNA is TGTGCCATCCGCACGCGGAGTTATAGCAATCAGCCCCAGCATTTT. Translation gives CAIRTRSYSNQPQHF.

The chain carries TRBV28 and TRBJ2-5; D is perhaps TRBD1 (5 bases). CDR3 length equals 15 residues. Trimming removed 4 bases at V and 0 bases at J, with 12 bases between. Germline assignment: CDR1 MDHEN and CDR2 SYDVKM. CDR3 DNA: TGTGCCAGCAGTTCCATACAGGTGTACCAAGAGACCCAGTACTTC. Its protein is CASSSIQVYQETQYF.

This clone was seen just once. The rearrangement joins TRBV20-1 to TRBJ1-1; D remains ambiguous. The germline V gene encodes CDR1 DFQATT and CDR2 SNEGSKA (reference sequence). V lost 6 bases to trimming and J lost 5 bases, with 7 bases between them. This CDR3 region has 10 residues. CDR3 loop: CSAAFTEAFF. CDR3 coding DNA: TGCAGTGCGGCTTTTACTGAAGCTTTCTTT.

The CDR3 nucleotides read TGTGCCAGTAGCATGGCCCAGGGTGGCACAGATACGCAGTATTTT. Its translation is CASSMAQGGTDTQYF. The J gene is TRBJ2-3, the V gene TRBV19; D is possibly TRBD1 (5 bases). The germline V gene has CDR1 LNHDA and CDR2 SQIVND (reference sequence). This CDR3 contains 15 residues. Trimming cost V 6 bases and J 1 base, with 14 bases left between them.

This chain links TRBV19 with TRBJ1-3, with D perhaps matching TRBD1 (5 bases). The CDR3 has 16 amino acids. Between the trimmed V and J ends, which lost 6 bases and 2 bases, there was a span of 17 bases. Germline CDR1 and CDR2: LNHDA and SQIVND (reference sequence). Here the CDR3 DNA reads TGTGCCAGTAGCCCATTCGACAGTACCACTGGAAACACCATATATTTT. Encoded protein: CASSPFDSTTGNTIYF.

The genes are TRBV7-8 and TRBJ1-5; 8 nucleotides align to TRBD1. The V and J ends lost 4 bases and 7 bases, in that order; junction bases with no gene match: 3. The CDR3 consists of 13 residues. From germline, CDR1 is SGHVS and CDR2 FQNEAQ. The CDR3: CASSSRGHQPQHF. The CDR3, as DNA: TGTGCCAGCAGCTCCAGGGGGCACCAGCCCCAGCATTTT.

This chain connects TRBV28 to TRBJ1-1, with D uncertain. Germline V CDR1 and CDR2: MDHEN, SYDVKM. CDR3 length equals 13 residues. The ends were cut back, 0 bases at V and 7 bases at J, with 9 bases in the middle. The CDR3 DNA sequence: TGTGCCAGCAGTTTATGGGGCAGACGTGAAGCTTTCTTT. As protein: CASSLWGRREAFF.

CDR3 sequence reads: CASSNRDTDYEQYF. The CDR3 DNA reads as TGTGCCAGTAGTAACCGGGACACTGACTACGAGCAGTACTTC. The chain combines TRBV19 with TRBJ2-7, with a tentative D call TRBD1 (6 bases). CDR1 LNHDA and CDR2 SQIVND come from the germline V gene (reference sequence). The V and J ends lost 4 bases and 3 bases respectively, with 13 bases between them. This CDR3 comprises 14 residues.